The rows below give T cell receptor beta chains drawn from one sample of a study of Graves' ophthalmopathy and Graves' hyperthyroidism. A single record per CDR3 protein comes from TCRdb applying MiXCR to the multiplex PCR reads. The profile shows around 470,000 distinct CDR3 sequences, about 15% of them singletons. The source material was blood. The receptors here all came from a woman in her 30s with Graves' ophthalmopathy. Each CDR3 is given with its conserved first and last residue. D genes are given only for firm matches. Expanded clones are given a class, and other clones once, few, many or no size at all.

cdr3_aa: CASSRTDLRDGFYEQYF; cdr3_nt: TGTGCCAGCAGCCGCACAGACTTGCGGGACGGATTCTACGAGCAGTACTTC; clone_size: .; d_call: .; j_call: TRBJ2-7; v_call: TRBV11-1
cdr3_aa: CASSLALLAGLGVAQYF; cdr3_nt: TGTGCCAGCAGCTTAGCGCTTCTTGCGGGCCTGGGCGTGGCCCAGTACTTC; clone_size: .; d_call: .; j_call: TRBJ2-5; v_call: TRBV7-8
cdr3_aa: CASRRTGRNTEAFF; cdr3_nt: TGTGCCAGCAGACGGACAGGGAGGAACACTGAAGCTTTCTTT; clone_size: many; d_call: TRBD1; j_call: TRBJ1-1; v_call: TRBV6-1
cdr3_aa: CASISPGDSNTEAFF; cdr3_nt: TGTGCCAGCATCTCCCCCGGGGATTCGAACACTGAAGCTTTCTTT; clone_size: .; d_call: .; j_call: TRBJ1-1; v_call: TRBV28
cdr3_aa: CASSFEGHEQYF; cdr3_nt: TGTGCCAGCAGTTTTGAGGGGCACGAGCAGTACTTC; clone_size: many; d_call: .; j_call: TRBJ2-7; v_call: TRBV28
cdr3_aa: CASSPTETRRDSPLHF; cdr3_nt: TGTGCCAGCAGTCCAACGGAGACCAGGAGGGATTCACCCCTCCACTTT; clone_size: many; d_call: .; j_call: TRBJ1-6; v_call: TRBV25-1
cdr3_aa: CASSLGTSGTGELFF; cdr3_nt: TGTGCCAGCAGTTTAGGGACTAGCGGCACCGGGGAGCTGTTTTTT; clone_size: many; d_call: TRBD2; j_call: TRBJ2-2; v_call: TRBV13
cdr3_aa: CASRHQGARNTEAFF; cdr3_nt: TGTGCCAGCAGACATCAGGGGGCGCGGAACACTGAAGCTTTCTTT; clone_size: many; d_call: TRBD1; j_call: TRBJ1-1; v_call: TRBV28
cdr3_aa: CASSYSIASNQPQHF; cdr3_nt: TGTGCCAGCAGTTACTCGATCGCTAGCAATCAGCCCCAGCATTTT; clone_size: .; d_call: .; j_call: TRBJ1-5; v_call: TRBV6-5
cdr3_aa: CASMGRGGRKGAFF; cdr3_nt: TGTGCCAGCATGGGAAGGGGTGGGCGGAAAGGGGCTTTCTTT; clone_size: many; d_call: .; j_call: TRBJ1-1; v_call: TRBV4-2
cdr3_aa: CASSQESEINYGYTF; cdr3_nt: TGTGCCAGCAGCCAAGAGTCAGAGATTAACTATGGCTACACCTTC; clone_size: many; d_call: .; j_call: TRBJ1-2; v_call: TRBV3-1
cdr3_aa: CASSWTVGQGTEAFF; cdr3_nt: TGTGCCAGCAGCTGGACTGTGGGACAGGGGACTGAAGCTTTCTTT; clone_size: many; d_call: TRBD1; j_call: TRBJ1-1; v_call: TRBV6-2/TRBV6-3
cdr3_aa: CSAVTGTGVGGYTF; cdr3_nt: TGCAGTGCCGTAACCGGGACAGGGGTAGGAGGCTACACCTTC; clone_size: many; d_call: TRBD1; j_call: TRBJ1-2; v_call: TRBV20-1
cdr3_aa: CASATGPNTEAFF; cdr3_nt: TGTGCCAGTGCGACAGGGCCGAACACTGAAGCTTTCTTT; clone_size: many; d_call: TRBD1; j_call: TRBJ1-1; v_call: TRBV19
cdr3_aa: CASSEAFGAGTQYF; cdr3_nt: TGTGCCAGCAGTGAAGCGTTCGGGGCTGGGACCCAGTACTTC; clone_size: once; d_call: .; j_call: TRBJ2-5; v_call: TRBV2
cdr3_aa: CSARDRVGWLGAETQYF; cdr3_nt: TGCAGTGCTAGAGATCGAGTGGGGTGGCTGGGTGCGGAGACCCAGTACTTC; clone_size: many; d_call: .; j_call: TRBJ2-5; v_call: TRBV20-1
cdr3_aa: CASSLGWTGDYGYTF; cdr3_nt: TGTGCCAGCAGCTTAGGATGGACAGGGGACTATGGCTACACCTTC; clone_size: .; d_call: TRBD1; j_call: TRBJ1-2; v_call: TRBV7-2
cdr3_aa: CATGQGLVNTGELFF; cdr3_nt: TGTGCCACTGGTCAGGGACTGGTGAACACCGGGGAGCTGTTTTTT; clone_size: .; d_call: .; j_call: TRBJ2-2; v_call: TRBV24-1
cdr3_aa: CASSPEGLAGHEQYF; cdr3_nt: TGTGCCAGCAGCCCAGAGGGACTAGCGGGACACGAGCAGTACTTC; clone_size: many; d_call: TRBD2; j_call: TRBJ2-7; v_call: TRBV13
cdr3_aa: CSAPPGGRTEAFF; cdr3_nt: TGCAGTGCCCCCCCCGGGGGAAGGACTGAAGCTTTCTTT; clone_size: many; d_call: .; j_call: TRBJ1-1; v_call: TRBV20-1
cdr3_aa: CSASNRMASGDYEQYF; cdr3_nt: TGCAGTGCTTCGAACCGTATGGCTAGCGGGGACTACGAGCAGTACTTC; clone_size: many; d_call: TRBD2; j_call: TRBJ2-7; v_call: TRBV20-1
cdr3_aa: CASNKGLAEQETQYF; cdr3_nt: TGTGCCAGCAACAAGGGACTAGCGGAACAAGAGACCCAGTACTTC; clone_size: many; d_call: TRBD2; j_call: TRBJ2-5; v_call: TRBV6-5
cdr3_aa: CASSFSGQGYYEQYF; cdr3_nt: TGTGCCAGCAGCTTCTCTGGACAGGGGTATTACGAGCAGTACTTC; clone_size: many; d_call: TRBD1; j_call: TRBJ2-7; v_call: TRBV7-2
cdr3_aa: CASQRTVGVWETQYF; cdr3_nt: TGTGCCAGCCAAAGGACAGTGGGAGTCTGGGAGACCCAGTACTTC; clone_size: few; d_call: .; j_call: TRBJ2-5; v_call: TRBV27
cdr3_aa: CASSEEPIGGPGNTIYF; cdr3_nt: TGTGCCAGCAGTGAGGAGCCGATTGGAGGGCCTGGAAACACCATATATTTT; clone_size: many; d_call: .; j_call: TRBJ1-3; v_call: TRBV6-1
cdr3_aa: CSVDGEGDSPLHF; cdr3_nt: TGCAGCGTTGATGGGGAAGGGGACTCACCCCTCCACTTT; clone_size: .; d_call: .; j_call: TRBJ1-6; v_call: TRBV29-1
cdr3_aa: CASSSSGGGTEAFF; cdr3_nt: TGTGCCAGCAGCTCTTCCGGGGGGGGAACTGAAGCTTTCTTT; clone_size: few; d_call: .; j_call: TRBJ1-1; v_call: TRBV7-2
cdr3_aa: CASSSGQTKYF; cdr3_nt: TGTGCCAGCAGTTCGGGACAGACTAAGTACTTC; clone_size: many; d_call: TRBD1; j_call: TRBJ2-7; v_call: TRBV12-3/TRBV12-4
cdr3_aa: CATSRDLGGTHGYTF; cdr3_nt: TGTGCCACCAGCAGAGATTTAGGGGGAACCCATGGCTACACCTTC; clone_size: many; d_call: .; j_call: TRBJ1-2; v_call: TRBV15
cdr3_aa: CALGQGKGYTF; cdr3_nt: TGTGCGCTTGGGCAGGGGAAAGGCTACACCTTC; clone_size: .; d_call: .; j_call: TRBJ1-2; v_call: TRBV30
cdr3_aa: CSAKRLSGSAYEQYF; cdr3_nt: TGCAGTGCTAAGCGTTTGAGCGGGTCCGCCTACGAGCAGTACTTC; clone_size: many; d_call: .; j_call: TRBJ2-7; v_call: TRBV20-1
cdr3_aa: CASSPGAGSPLHF; cdr3_nt: TGTGCCAGCAGTCCTGGGGCTGGATCACCCCTCCACTTT; clone_size: many; d_call: .; j_call: TRBJ1-6; v_call: TRBV12-3/TRBV12-4
cdr3_aa: CASSSGGPGGELFF; cdr3_nt: TGTGCCAGCAGCAGCGGGGGGCCCGGCGGGGAGCTGTTTTTT; clone_size: many; d_call: TRBD2; j_call: TRBJ2-2; v_call: TRBV27
cdr3_aa: CASSYRRGDTEAFF; cdr3_nt: TGTGCCAGCAGTTACCGCAGGGGTGACACTGAAGCTTTCTTT; clone_size: many; d_call: .; j_call: TRBJ1-1; v_call: TRBV6-5
cdr3_aa: CASSPGTGPNTEAFF; cdr3_nt: TGCGCCAGCAGCCCGGGGACAGGCCCGAACACTGAAGCTTTCTTT; clone_size: many; d_call: TRBD1; j_call: TRBJ1-1; v_call: TRBV5-1
cdr3_aa: CASSPPRDSPIQYF; cdr3_nt: TGTGCCAGCAGTCCCCCCCGGGACTCGCCCATTCAGTACTTC; clone_size: many; d_call: .; j_call: TRBJ2-4; v_call: TRBV12-3/TRBV12-4
cdr3_aa: CASSHIGLQYEQYF; cdr3_nt: TGTGCCAGCAGCCACATAGGGTTGCAGTACGAGCAGTACTTC; clone_size: many; d_call: .; j_call: TRBJ2-7; v_call: TRBV14